Below are 25 T cell receptor beta chains sequenced from a single sample in a study of vaccination and CD4 T cells after COVID-19. Treatment here: approximately nine-day PBMC culture with coronavirus spike peptide pools or control peptides (ViraFEST assay). Once obtained from cultured CD4+ T cells, the DNA was sequenced using the Oncomine TCR Beta short-read assay. TCRdb re-derived calls from the PCR reads in MiXCR, one entry per CDR3 protein. The table records approximately 4,100 distinct CDR3 sequences, roughly 13% of them present only once. These receptors' antigens are unknown. The sample consisted of CD4+ T cells from blood, cultured in vitro. The receptors come from a human donor who had recovered from COVID-19.

Concerning this clonotype itself: At one end the junction does not follow the germline gene, possibly because of a read error. This chain connects TRBV6-1 to TRBJ2-4, with D uncertain. In germline, CDR1 is MNHNS, CDR2 SASEGT. The CDR3 is 17 residues long. The CDR3 nucleotides are TGTGCCAGCAGCCCCCTGTCCACTAACGCAGCCAAAGACATTCAGTACTTC. Its protein is CASSPLSTNAAKDIQYF.

By frequency in the sample, this clonotype is medium-sized. The chain recombines TRBV14 with TRBJ1-1, with D tentatively TRBD1 (5 bases). The germline V gene has CDR1 SGHDN and CDR2 FVKESK. The CDR3 extends over 13 amino acids. V was shortened by 4 bases and J by 4 bases, with 10 bases between the two germline ends. The CDR3 reads CASSLTGPTEAFF. In DNA, the CDR3 is TGTGCCAGCAGCCTCACAGGTCCCACTGAAGCTTTCTTT. The full variable domain, rest sourced from reference TRBV14 and TRBJ1-1, is EAGVTQFPSHSVIEKGQTVTLRCDPISGHDNLYWYRRVMGKEIKFLLHFVKESKQDESGMPNNRFLAERTGGTYSTLKVQPAELEDSGVYFCASSLTGPTEAFFGQGTRLTVV.

The chain uses TRBV6-1 and TRBJ2-7; D might be TRBD1 (5 bases). Between the trimmed V and J ends, which lost 4 bases and 0 bases, there was a span of 10 bases. The CDR3 totals 14 residues. Germline V gene sequence: CDR1 MNHNS, CDR2 SASEGT. The CDR3 sequence is CASSGGISSYEQYF. Here the CDR3 DNA reads TGTGCCAGCAGTGGGGGCATTTCCTCCTACGAGCAGTACTTC.

In this sample, this clonotype is medium-sized (0.01 to 0.1%). The chain links TRBV12-3 or TRBV12-4 to TRBJ1-6; no definite D call. This CDR3 region has 13 residues. The V gene lost 6 bases and the J gene lost 6 bases, with 9 bases spanning the gap. The CDR3 sequence is CASSGLINSPLHF. The CDR3 nucleotides read TGTGCCAGCAGCGGACTGATTAATTCACCCCTCCACTTT.

This clonotype has just a few counts. V is TRBV30 and J is TRBJ1-1; TRBD1 might be the D (5 bases). Germline loops: CDR1 GTSNPN, CDR2 SVGIG (reference sequence). Between the trimmed V and J ends, which lost 3 bases and 4 bases, there was a span of 15 bases. The CDR3 consists of 14 residues. CDR3: CAWSRDGGGTEAFF. Here the CDR3 DNA reads TGTGCCTGGAGCCGGGACGGGGGTGGCACTGAAGCTTTCTTT.

Relative to its sample, this clonotype is medium-sized. The chain is built from TRBV7-2 and TRBJ2-3; 7 positions agree with TRBD2. Germline loops: CDR1 SGHTA, CDR2 FQGNSA. The CDR3 loop spans 16 amino acids. Trimming cost V 5 bases and J 11 bases; bases outside gene matches: 19. The CDR3 is CASSPSSGPSGGGQYF. CDR3 bases: TGTGCCAGCAGCCCAAGTTCTGGGCCCTCGGGAGGAGGGCAGTATTTT.

The chain joins TRBV5-1 to TRBJ2-1; D gene unclear. Deletions cut 2 bases from V and 1 base from J, with 10 bases between. The CDR3 totals 15 residues. CDR1 and CDR2 from the germline V gene are SGHRS and YFSETQ. The CDR3 DNA is TGCGCCAGCAGCTTAATGACGGTGTCCTACAATGAGCAGTTCTTC. Translation: CASSLMTVSYNEQFF.

This clonotype was seen a few times. The rearrangement joins TRBV11-2 to TRBJ1-2; D gene unclear. V was pared by 3 bases and J by 7 bases, with 15 bases between. Germline V gene data show CDR1 as SGHAT and CDR2 as FQNNGV. The CDR3 consists of 14 residues. Written as DNA, the CDR3 is TGTGCCAGCAGCTTCCGGATCCAAGCTAGTGGCTACACCTTC. Amino acid sequence: CASSFRIQASGYTF.

By share, this clonotype counts as medium-sized. This chain connects TRBV20-1 to TRBJ1-2; 7 nucleotides align to TRBD1. The V gene's germline CDR1 is DFQATT and CDR2 SNEGSKA (reference sequence). V lost 6 bases to trimming and J lost 2 bases; unmatched junction nucleotides: 6. This CDR3 comprises 13 residues. The CDR3 DNA reads as TGCAGTGCCCGTTGGGGACAGAACTATGGCTACACCTTC. This codes for CSARWGQNYGYTF.

This clonotype is termed large (0.1 to 1%). This chain links TRBV19 with TRBJ1-3; a possible D gene is TRBD1 (6 bases). The CDR3 contains 14 residues. In germline, CDR1 is LNHDA, CDR2 SQIVND (reference sequence). V lost 8 bases to trimming and J lost 0 bases, with 11 bases between them. CDR3 nucleotides: TGTGCCAGTGCCCGGACAGACTCTGGAAACACCATATATTTT. Its translation: CASARTDSGNTIYF. Full variable domain (remainder filled in from reference TRBV19 and TRBJ1-3): DGGITQSPKYLFRKEGQNVTLSCEQNLNHDAMYWYRQDPGQGLRLIYYSQIVNDFQKGDIAEGYSVSREKKESFPLTVTSAQKNPTAFYLCASARTDSGNTIYFGEGSWLTVV.

This clonotype is categorized as medium-sized. V gene TRBV7-8 combines with J gene TRBJ1-5; D uncertain. Trimming stripped 4 bases from V and 4 bases from J, with 14 bases between. This CDR3 has 15 residues. Germline loops: CDR1 SGHVS, CDR2 FQNEAQ. The CDR3 reads CASSSESSRNQPQHF. In DNA form, the CDR3 reads TGTGCCAGCAGCTCAGAGTCGTCCCGGAATCAGCCCCAGCATTTT.

This clonotype has a handful of counts. The chain has TRBV12-3 or TRBV12-4 and TRBJ2-7; 7 bases are a match to TRBD1. V was pared by 5 bases and J by 0 bases, with 4 bases of the junction left unmatched. CDR3 length: 14 amino acids. This chain's CDR3 is CASSGQESSYEQYF. The CDR3 DNA sequence: TGTGCCAGCAGTGGACAGGAGAGCTCCTACGAGCAGTACTTC.

This clonotype was observed a handful of times. The rearrangement uses TRBV5-1 and TRBJ2-2; a possible D gene is TRBD1 (6 bases). The CDR3 totals 15 residues. From germline, CDR1 is SGHRS and CDR2 YFSETQ. Trimming took 4 bases from V and 0 from J, leaving 10 bases between them. The CDR3: CASSPGTTNTGELFF. The CDR3 DNA follows: TGCGCCAGCAGCCCAGGGACAACGAACACCGGGGAGCTGTTTTTT.

By its share, this clonotype is medium-sized. This chain connects TRBV6-1 to TRBJ2-1; D possibly corresponds to TRBD2 (5 bases). Germline CDR1 is MNHNS and CDR2 is SASEGT. Trimming shortened V by 1 base and J by 6 bases, and 13 bases separated the two germline ends. CDR3 length: 15 residues. The DNA of the CDR3 is TGTGCCAGCAGTGAAGTGGACGGGATATCCAATGAGCAGTTCTTC. Its translation: CASSEVDGISNEQFF.

This chain connects TRBV5-1 to TRBJ2-5, with a weak D call TRBD1 (5 bases). With 3 bases removed from V and 1 base from J, the gap between germline ends came to 7 bases. Per the germline V gene, CDR1 is SGHRS and CDR2 is YFSETQ. There are 13 residues in the CDR3. In nucleotides, the CDR3 is TGCGCCAGCAGCTCTGGGGCCCAAGAGACCCAGTACTTC. Translated, it gives CASSSGAQETQYF.

In its sample, this clonotype was seen a few times. V is TRBV18 and J is TRBJ1-5; the D is unclear. V lost 6 bases, J lost 2 bases, and 8 bases lay in between. The length of the CDR3 is 13 residues. Germline loops: CDR1 KGHSH, CDR2 LQKENI. CDR3 region: CASSPDRNQPQHF. CDR3 bases: TGTGCCAGCTCCCCCGACCGCAATCAGCCCCAGCATTTT.

In this sample, this clonotype turned up a few times. This chain connects TRBV19 to TRBJ2-7; 9 nucleotides match TRBD1. Germline assignment: CDR1 LNHDA and CDR2 SQIVND (reference sequence). This CDR3 contains 13 residues. The J segment lost 1 base and the V segment lost 6 bases, leaving 1 base of the junction unmatched. CDR3 in amino acids: CASRDRGSYEQYF. The CDR3 DNA sequence: TGTGCCAGTAGGGACAGGGGTTCCTACGAGCAGTACTTC.

The chain is built from TRBV5-5 and TRBJ2-2; D may correspond to TRBD1 or TRBD2 (5 bases each). The germline V gene encodes CDR1 SGHKS and CDR2 YYEKEE (reference sequence). Trimming took 3 bases from V and 0 from J, leaving 9 bases between them. The CDR3 sequence is 15 residues long. The CDR3 here is CASSWDGANTGELFF. The CDR3 region has the DNA TGTGCCAGCAGCTGGGACGGCGCGAACACCGGGGAGCTGTTTTTT.

The gene calls are TRBV19 and TRBJ1-5, with D maybe TRBD1 (5 bases). V gave up 5 bases and J gave up 7 bases, with 15 bases separating them. The CDR3 covers 14 residues. Looked up from germline, CDR1 is LNHDA and CDR2 is SQIVND (reference sequence). CDR3 in DNA: TGTGCCAGTAGTGGGCTGAGGGGCCTGCAGCCCCAGCATTTT. This codes for CASSGLRGLQPQHF.

This clonotype ranks as large (0.1 to 1%). The J gene is TRBJ1-1, the V gene TRBV6-5; D is perhaps TRBD1 (5 bases). Looked up from germline, CDR1 is MNHEY and CDR2 is SVGAGI. This CDR3 region has 12 residues. V was clipped by 2 bases and J by 5 bases, with 6 bases between them. The CDR3 spells CASSYGGTEAFF. In DNA, the CDR3 is TGTGCCAGCAGTTACGGGGGGACTGAAGCTTTCTTT.

Within the sample, this clonotype is medium-sized. The gene calls are TRBV20-1 and TRBJ1-1; possibly TRBD1 for D (6 bases). Trimming stripped 7 bases from V and 0 bases from J, with 12 bases between. Germline values: CDR1 DFQATT, CDR2 SNEGSKA (reference sequence). CDR3 length: 13 residues. The CDR3 nucleotides are TGCAGTGGTCAGGGACACATGAACACTGAAGCTTTCTTT. Translation gives CSGQGHMNTEAFF.

This clonotype was picked up a small number of times. The chain combines TRBV7-2 with TRBJ2-3; 7 bases line up with TRBD2. Trimming took 5 bases from V and 2 from J; bases not matched to a gene: 13. CDR3 length: 17 amino acids. From germline, CDR1 is SGHTA and CDR2 FQGNSA. Here the CDR3 DNA reads TGTGCCAGCAGCGCCGACATAGCGGGCGGAGTCACAGATACGCAGTATTTT. It is translated as CASSADIAGGVTDTQYF.

This clonotype was found a few times. J is TRBJ2-7 and V is TRBV6-5; 11 nucleotides align to TRBD2. The germline V gene has CDR1 MNHEY and CDR2 SVGAGI. V lost 4 bases, J lost 0 bases, and 5 bases stayed unmatched. The CDR3 contains 16 residues. The CDR3 bases are TGTGCCAGCAGTTCATTCGGGACTAGCGGCTCCTACGAGCAGTACTTC. Translation gives CASSSFGTSGSYEQYF.

The sample holds a few counts of this clonotype. The V gene is TRBV12-3 or TRBV12-4, the J gene TRBJ2-6; D remains ambiguous. CDR3 size: 14 residues. Trimming removed 5 bases at V and 7 bases at J, with 12 bases between. Here the CDR3 reads CASSLTRAANVLTF. The CDR3 DNA sequence: TGTGCCAGCAGTCTCACAAGGGCCGCCAACGTCCTGACTTTC.

This clonotype was observed a few times. The rearrangement joins TRBV5-1 to TRBJ2-3; 11 nucleotides line up with TRBD1. The V and J ends lost 3 bases and 6 bases, in that order; junction bases with no gene match: 6. The CDR3 consists of 15 residues. From germline, CDR1 is SGHRS and CDR2 YFSETQ. DNA for the CDR3: TGCGCCAGCAGCTATGGACAGGGGGCTGGGGATACGCAGTATTTT. This translates into CASSYGQGAGDTQYF.